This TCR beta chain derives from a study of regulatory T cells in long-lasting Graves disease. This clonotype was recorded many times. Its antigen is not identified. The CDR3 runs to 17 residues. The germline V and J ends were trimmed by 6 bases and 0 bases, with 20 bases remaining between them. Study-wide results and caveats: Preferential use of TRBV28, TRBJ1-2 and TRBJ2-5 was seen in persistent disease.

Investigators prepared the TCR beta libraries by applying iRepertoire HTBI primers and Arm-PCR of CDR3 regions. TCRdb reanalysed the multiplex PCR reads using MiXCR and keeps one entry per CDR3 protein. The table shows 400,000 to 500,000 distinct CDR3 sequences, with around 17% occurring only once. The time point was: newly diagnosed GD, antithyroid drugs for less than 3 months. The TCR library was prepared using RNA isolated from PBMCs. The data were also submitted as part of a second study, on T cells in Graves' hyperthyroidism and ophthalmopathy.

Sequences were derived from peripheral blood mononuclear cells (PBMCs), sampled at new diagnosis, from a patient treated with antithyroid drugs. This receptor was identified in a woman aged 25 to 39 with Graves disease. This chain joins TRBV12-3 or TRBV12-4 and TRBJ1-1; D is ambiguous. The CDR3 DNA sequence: TGTGCCAGCAGCTTCCCGGGCTTCAAGACCCTGAACACTGAAGCTTTCTTT. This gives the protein CASSFPGFKTLNTEAFF.